This T cell receptor (beta chain) was sequenced during a study of T cell responses to AZD1222 COVID-19 vaccine. Findings and limits, study-wide: In the spike-specific TCR repertoire, nearly half reportedly target unmutated variant regions. Repertoires were obtained solely post-peak T cell response. Spike-specific TCR repertoires showed rising breadth and depth after two AZD1222 doses. Only 5 or 6 AZD1222 recipients tested seropositive at baseline.

Comment on this clone: The antigen is not known.

CDR3 length: 13 amino acids. CDR1 KGHDR and CDR2 SFDVKD come from the germline V gene. Deletions cut 9 bases from V and 1 base from J, with 10 bases between. Profiled with immunoSEQ multiplex PCR; TCRdb holds only in-frame clones, not every one. The data contain tens of thousands of clones, around nine tenths of them seen just once; the ten biggest clones take up 5.4%. This receptor was taken from an adult who received the AZD1222 COVID-19 vaccine. Sequences were derived from peripheral blood, sampled 28 days after the second AZD1222 dose. V and J are TRBV24-1 and TRBJ2-3, with D tentatively TRBD1 (6 bases). The CDR3 sequence is CATRDTRTDTQYF. The CDR3 DNA follows: TGTGCCACCCGGGACACCCGCACAGATACGCAGTATTTT.